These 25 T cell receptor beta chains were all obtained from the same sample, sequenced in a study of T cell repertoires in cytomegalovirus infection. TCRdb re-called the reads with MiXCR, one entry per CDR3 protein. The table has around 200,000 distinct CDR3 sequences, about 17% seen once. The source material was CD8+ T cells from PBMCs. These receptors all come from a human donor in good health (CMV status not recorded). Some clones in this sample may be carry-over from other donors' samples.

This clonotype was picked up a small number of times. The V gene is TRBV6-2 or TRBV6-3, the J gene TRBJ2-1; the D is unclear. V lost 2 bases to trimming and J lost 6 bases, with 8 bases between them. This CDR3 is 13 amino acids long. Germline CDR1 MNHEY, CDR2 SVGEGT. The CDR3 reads CASSYGPRNEQFF. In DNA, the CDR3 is TGTGCCAGCAGTTACGGGCCCCGCAATGAGCAGTTCTTC.

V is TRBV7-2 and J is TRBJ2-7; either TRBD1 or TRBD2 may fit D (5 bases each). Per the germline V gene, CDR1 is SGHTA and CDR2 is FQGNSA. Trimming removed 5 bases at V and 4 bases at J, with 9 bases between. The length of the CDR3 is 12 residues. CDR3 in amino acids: CASSHEGYEQYF. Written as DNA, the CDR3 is TGTGCCAGCAGCCACGAGGGGTACGAGCAGTACTTC. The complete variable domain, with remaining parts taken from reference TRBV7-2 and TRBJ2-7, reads GAGVSQSPSNKVTEKGKDVELRCDPISGHTALYWYRQSLGQGLEFLIYFQGNSAPDKSGLPSDRFSAERTGGSVSTLTIQRTQQEDSAVYLCASSHEGYEQYFGPGTRLTVT.

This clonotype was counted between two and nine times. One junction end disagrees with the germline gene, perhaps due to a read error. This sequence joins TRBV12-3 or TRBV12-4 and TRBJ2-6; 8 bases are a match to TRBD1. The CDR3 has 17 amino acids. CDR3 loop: CASRSDRVPSRANVLTF. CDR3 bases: TGTGCCAGCAGATCGGACAGGGTTCCCTCTCGGGCCAACGTCCTGACTTTC.

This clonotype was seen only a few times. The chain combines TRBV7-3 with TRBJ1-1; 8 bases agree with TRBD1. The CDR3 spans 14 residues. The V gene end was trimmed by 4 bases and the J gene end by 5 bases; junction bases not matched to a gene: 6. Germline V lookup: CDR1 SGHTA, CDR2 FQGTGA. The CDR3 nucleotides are TGTGCCAGCAGCTCGACAGGGGTTATGACTGAAGCTTTCTTT. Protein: CASSSTGVMTEAFF.

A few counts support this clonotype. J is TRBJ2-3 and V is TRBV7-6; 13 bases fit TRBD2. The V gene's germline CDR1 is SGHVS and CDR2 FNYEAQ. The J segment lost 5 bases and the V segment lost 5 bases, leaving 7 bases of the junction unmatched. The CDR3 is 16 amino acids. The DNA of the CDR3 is TGTGCCAGCAGCGCCGGGACTAGCGGGGAGAAAGATACGCAGTATTTT. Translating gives CASSAGTSGEKDTQYF.

The CDR3 coding sequence is TGCAGTGCTAGACATAGCGACACCTGGTCCTACGAGCAGTACTTC. Protein product: CSARHSDTWSYEQYF. The chain links TRBV20-1 to TRBJ2-7, with D perhaps TRBD2 (5 bases). Looked up from germline, CDR1 is DFQATT and CDR2 is SNEGSKA (reference sequence). Deletions cut 2 bases from V and 1 base from J, with 15 bases between. The CDR3 has 15 amino acids.

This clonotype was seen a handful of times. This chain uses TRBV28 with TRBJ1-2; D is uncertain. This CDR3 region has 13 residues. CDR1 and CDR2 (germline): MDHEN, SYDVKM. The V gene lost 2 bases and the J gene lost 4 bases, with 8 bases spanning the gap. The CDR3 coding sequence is TGTGCCAGCAGTTTAGACAATCCCTATGGCTACACCTTC. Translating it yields CASSLDNPYGYTF.

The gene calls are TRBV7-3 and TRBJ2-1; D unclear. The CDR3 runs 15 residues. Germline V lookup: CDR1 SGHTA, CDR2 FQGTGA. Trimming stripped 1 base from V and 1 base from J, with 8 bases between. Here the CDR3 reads CASSLMASSYNEQFF. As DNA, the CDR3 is TGTGCCAGCAGCTTAATGGCAAGTTCCTACAATGAGCAGTTCTTC.

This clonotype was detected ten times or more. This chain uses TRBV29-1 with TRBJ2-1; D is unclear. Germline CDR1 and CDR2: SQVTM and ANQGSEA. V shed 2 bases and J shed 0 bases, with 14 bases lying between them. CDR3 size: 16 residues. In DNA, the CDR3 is TGCAGCGTTGAAAGCCCCCAGCGTAGCTCCTACAATGAGCAGTTCTTC. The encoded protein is CSVESPQRSSYNEQFF.

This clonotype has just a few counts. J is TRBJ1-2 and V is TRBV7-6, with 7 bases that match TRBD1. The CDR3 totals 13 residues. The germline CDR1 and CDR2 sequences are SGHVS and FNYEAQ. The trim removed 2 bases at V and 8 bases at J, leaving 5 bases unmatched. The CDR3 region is CASSLTGAGGYTF. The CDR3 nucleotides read TGTGCCAGCAGCTTAACAGGGGCCGGGGGCTACACCTTC. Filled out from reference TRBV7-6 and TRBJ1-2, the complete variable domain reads GAGVSQSPRYKVTKRGQDVALRCDPISGHVSLYWYRQALGQGPEFLTYFNYEAQQDKSGLPNDRFSAERPEGSISTLTIQRTEQRDSAMYRCASSLTGAGGYTFGSGTRLTVV.

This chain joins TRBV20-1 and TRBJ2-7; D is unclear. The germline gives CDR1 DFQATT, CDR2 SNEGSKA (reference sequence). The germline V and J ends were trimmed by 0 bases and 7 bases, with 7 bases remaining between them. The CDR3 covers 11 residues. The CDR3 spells CSARDLGEQYF. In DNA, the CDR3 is TGCAGTGCTAGAGATCTGGGGGAGCAGTACTTC.

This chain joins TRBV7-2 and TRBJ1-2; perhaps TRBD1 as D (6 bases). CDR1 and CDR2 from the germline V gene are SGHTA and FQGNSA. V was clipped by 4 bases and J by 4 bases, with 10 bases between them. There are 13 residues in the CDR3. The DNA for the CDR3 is TGTGCCAGCAGCTCGGACAGCAGCTATGGCTACACCTTC. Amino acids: CASSSDSSYGYTF.

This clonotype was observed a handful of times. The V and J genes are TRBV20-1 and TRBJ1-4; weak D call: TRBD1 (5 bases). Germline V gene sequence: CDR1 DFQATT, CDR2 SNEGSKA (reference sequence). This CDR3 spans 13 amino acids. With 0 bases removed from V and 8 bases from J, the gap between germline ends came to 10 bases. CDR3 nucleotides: TGCAGTGCTAGAGAGGGGACGGACGAAAAACTGTTTTTT. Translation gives CSAREGTDEKLFF.

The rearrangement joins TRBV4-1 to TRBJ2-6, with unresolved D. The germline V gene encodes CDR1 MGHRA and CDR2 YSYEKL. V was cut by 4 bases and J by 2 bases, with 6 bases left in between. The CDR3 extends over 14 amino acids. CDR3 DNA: TGCGCCAGCAGCCCTTATCCTGGGGCCAACGTCCTGACTTTC. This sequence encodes CASSPYPGANVLTF.

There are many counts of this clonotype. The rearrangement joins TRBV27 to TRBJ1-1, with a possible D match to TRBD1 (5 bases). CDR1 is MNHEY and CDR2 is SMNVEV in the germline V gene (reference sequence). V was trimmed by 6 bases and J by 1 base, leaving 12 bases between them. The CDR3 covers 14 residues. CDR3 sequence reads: CASRPGTWNTEAFF. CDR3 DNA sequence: TGTGCCAGCAGGCCCGGGACCTGGAACACTGAAGCTTTCTTT.

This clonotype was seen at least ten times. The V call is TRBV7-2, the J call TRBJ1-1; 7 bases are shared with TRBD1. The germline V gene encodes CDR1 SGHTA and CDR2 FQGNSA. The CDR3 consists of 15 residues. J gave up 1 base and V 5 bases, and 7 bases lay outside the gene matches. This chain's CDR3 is CASSPTGAKNTEAFF. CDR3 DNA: TGTGCCAGCAGCCCAACAGGGGCGAAGAACACTGAAGCTTTCTTT. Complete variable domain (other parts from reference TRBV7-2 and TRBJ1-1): GAGVSQSPSNKVTEKGKDVELRCDPISGHTALYWYRQSLGQGLEFLIYFQGNSAPDKSGLPSDRFSAERTGGSVSTLTIQRTQQEDSAVYLCASSPTGAKNTEAFFGQGTRLTVV.

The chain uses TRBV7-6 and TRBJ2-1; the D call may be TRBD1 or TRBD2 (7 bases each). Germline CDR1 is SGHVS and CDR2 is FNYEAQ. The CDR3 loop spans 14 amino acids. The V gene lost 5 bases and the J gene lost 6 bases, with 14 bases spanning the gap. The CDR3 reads CASSPRGGSNEQFF. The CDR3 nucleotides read TGTGCCAGCAGCCCCAGGGGGGGTTCCAATGAGCAGTTCTTC.

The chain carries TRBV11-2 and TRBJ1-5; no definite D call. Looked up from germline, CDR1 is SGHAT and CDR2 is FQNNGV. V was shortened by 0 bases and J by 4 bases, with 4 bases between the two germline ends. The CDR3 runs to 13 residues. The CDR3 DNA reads TGTGCCAGCAGCTTAGAATTAAATCAGCCCCAGCATTTT. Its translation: CASSLELNQPQHF.

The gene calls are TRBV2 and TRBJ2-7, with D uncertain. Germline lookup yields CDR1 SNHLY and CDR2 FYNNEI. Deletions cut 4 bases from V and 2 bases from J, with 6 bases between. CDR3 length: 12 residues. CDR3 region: CASSGGTYEQYF. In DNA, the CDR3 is TGTGCCAGCAGTGGGGGAACCTACGAGCAGTACTTC.

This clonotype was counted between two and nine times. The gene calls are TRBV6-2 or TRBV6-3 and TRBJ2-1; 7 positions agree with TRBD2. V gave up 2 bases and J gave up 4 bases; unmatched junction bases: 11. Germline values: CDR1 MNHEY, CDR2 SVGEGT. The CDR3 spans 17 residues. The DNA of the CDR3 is TGTGCCAGCAGTTACAATTTAGGGAGCGGGGTGTACAATGAGCAGTTCTTC. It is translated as CASSYNLGSGVYNEQFF.

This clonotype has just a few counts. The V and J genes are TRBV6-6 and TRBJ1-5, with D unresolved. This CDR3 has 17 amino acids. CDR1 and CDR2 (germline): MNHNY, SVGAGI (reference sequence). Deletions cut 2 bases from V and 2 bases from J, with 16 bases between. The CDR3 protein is CASSYLGNPRGNQPQHF. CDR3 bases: TGTGCCAGCAGTTACCTGGGGAATCCGAGGGGCAATCAGCCCCAGCATTTT.

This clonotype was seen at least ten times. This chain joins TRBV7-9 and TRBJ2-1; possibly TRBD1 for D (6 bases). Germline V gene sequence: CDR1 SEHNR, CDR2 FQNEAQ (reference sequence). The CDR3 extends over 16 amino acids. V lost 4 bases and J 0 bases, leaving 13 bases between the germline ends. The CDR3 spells CASSSPGAPSYNEQFF. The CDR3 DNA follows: TGTGCCAGCAGCTCACCAGGGGCGCCCTCCTACAATGAGCAGTTCTTC.

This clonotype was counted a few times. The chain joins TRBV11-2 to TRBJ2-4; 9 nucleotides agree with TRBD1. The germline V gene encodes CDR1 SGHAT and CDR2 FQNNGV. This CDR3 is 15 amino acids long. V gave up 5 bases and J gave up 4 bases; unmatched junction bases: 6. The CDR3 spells CASSPRTGEKNIQYF. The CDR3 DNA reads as TGTGCCAGCAGCCCAAGGACAGGGGAAAAAAACATTCAGTACTTC.

The DNA for the CDR3 is TGTGCCAGCAGTTACTGGGTAGCGGGGAATACAGATACGCAGTATTTT. Its protein is CASSYWVAGNTDTQYF. J is TRBJ2-3 and V is TRBV6-5, with TRBD2 matching 8 bases. Germline V gene sequence: CDR1 MNHEY, CDR2 SVGAGI. This CDR3 is built from 16 residues. The ends lost 1 base at V and 3 bases at J; junction bases unmatched: 6.

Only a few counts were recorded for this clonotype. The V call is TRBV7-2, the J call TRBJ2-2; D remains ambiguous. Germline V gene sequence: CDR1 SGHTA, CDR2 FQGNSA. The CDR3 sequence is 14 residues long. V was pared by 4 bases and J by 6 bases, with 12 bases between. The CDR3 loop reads CASSSLEVPGELFF. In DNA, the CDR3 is TGTGCCAGCAGCTCCCTTGAGGTTCCCGGGGAGCTGTTTTTT.